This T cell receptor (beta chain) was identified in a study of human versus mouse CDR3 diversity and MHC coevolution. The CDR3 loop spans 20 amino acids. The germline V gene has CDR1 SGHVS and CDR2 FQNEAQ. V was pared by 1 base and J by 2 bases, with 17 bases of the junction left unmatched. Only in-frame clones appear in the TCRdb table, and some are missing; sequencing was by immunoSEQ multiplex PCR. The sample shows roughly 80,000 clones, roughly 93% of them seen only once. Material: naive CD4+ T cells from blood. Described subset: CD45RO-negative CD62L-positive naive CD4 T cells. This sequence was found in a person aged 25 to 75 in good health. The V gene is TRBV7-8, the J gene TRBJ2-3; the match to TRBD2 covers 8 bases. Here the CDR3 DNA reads TGTGCCAGCAGCTTAGGGACTAAGCTCCAGCGGGGGCCATACACAGATACGCAGTATTTT. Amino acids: CASSLGTKLQRGPYTDTQYF.